A selection of T cell receptor beta chains follows, all from one sample in a study of CD8+CD57+ T cells in acquired aplastic anemia. TCRdb used MiXCR to reprocess the reads, holding one entry per CDR3 protein. This table holds under 500,000 distinct CDR3 sequences, over 25% found once. Specimen: sorted CD4+, CD8+, or CD8+CD57+ T cells (not recorded which) from PBMCs. All receptors derive from a human donor with aplastic anemia. Each CDR3 is given with its conserved first and last residue. The order of the fields is V gene, J gene, D gene, clone size, CDR3 DNA, CDR3 protein. The D gene is left open where the match is weak. Only some rows state a clone size, as once, few, many or a class for expanded clones.

v_call: TRBV20-1
j_call: TRBJ1-1
d_call: .
clone_size: .
cdr3_nt: TGCAGTGCTAGAGAGGCGGCTATGAACACTGAAGCTTTCTTT
cdr3_aa: CSAREAAMNTEAFF

v_call: TRBV19
j_call: TRBJ1-2
d_call: .
clone_size: many
cdr3_nt: TGTGCCAGTAGTATAGATCGGGAACACTATGGCTACACCTTC
cdr3_aa: CASSIDREHYGYTF

v_call: TRBV12-5
j_call: TRBJ1-5
d_call: .
clone_size: .
cdr3_nt: TGTGCTAGTGGTCTCTCGACCGATCAGCCCCAGCATTTT
cdr3_aa: CASGLSTDQPQHF

v_call: TRBV6-1
j_call: TRBJ2-1
d_call: TRBD1
clone_size: .
cdr3_nt: TGTGCCGGCAGGGACAGGGATGAGCAGTTCTTC
cdr3_aa: CAGRDRDEQFF

v_call: TRBV19
j_call: TRBJ2-1
d_call: .
clone_size: many
cdr3_nt: TGTGCCAGTAGTCTCTTCGTAGGGGAAGGGAATGAGCAGTTCTTC
cdr3_aa: CASSLFVGEGNEQFF

v_call: TRBV7-2
j_call: TRBJ2-2
d_call: .
clone_size: .
cdr3_nt: TGTGCCAGCAGCTGGGACAGGGAGCTGTTTTTT
cdr3_aa: CASSWDRELFF

v_call: TRBV7-2
j_call: TRBJ2-3
d_call: .
clone_size: many
cdr3_nt: TGTGCCAGCAGCCTAATCATGAATACGCAGTATTTT
cdr3_aa: CASSLIMNTQYF

v_call: TRBV5-1
j_call: TRBJ1-2
d_call: .
clone_size: many
cdr3_nt: TGCGCCAGCAGCTTGGCCTGGACGGATGGCTACACCTTC
cdr3_aa: CASSLAWTDGYTF

v_call: TRBV15
j_call: TRBJ1-1
d_call: .
clone_size: many
cdr3_nt: TGTGCCACCAGCAGAGTGACCTCTGGCTCTACTGAAGCTTTCTTT
cdr3_aa: CATSRVTSGSTEAFF

v_call: TRBV11-2
j_call: TRBJ2-3
d_call: .
clone_size: .
cdr3_nt: TGTGCCAGCAGCTTAGACAGGGAGTTCACAGATACGCAGTATTTT
cdr3_aa: CASSLDREFTDTQYF

v_call: TRBV7-2
j_call: TRBJ2-5
d_call: .
clone_size: many
cdr3_nt: TGTGCCAGCAGCTTAAGGGCAGAGACCCAGTACTTC
cdr3_aa: CASSLRAETQYF

v_call: TRBV10-2
j_call: TRBJ2-6
d_call: .
clone_size: many
cdr3_nt: TGCGCCAGCAGTGAGTCGATCAGGGAATTGTCTGGGGCCAACGTCCTGACTTTC
cdr3_aa: CASSESIRELSGANVLTF

v_call: TRBV5-1
j_call: TRBJ1-4
d_call: TRBD1
clone_size: .
cdr3_nt: TGCGCCAGCAGCATGTCGACAGGGAATGAAAAACTGTTTTTT
cdr3_aa: CASSMSTGNEKLFF

v_call: TRBV7-9
j_call: TRBJ1-2
d_call: TRBD1
clone_size: .
cdr3_nt: TGTGCCACTTGGACAGGGTTCTATGGCTACACCTTC
cdr3_aa: CATWTGFYGYTF

v_call: TRBV2
j_call: TRBJ2-6
d_call: .
clone_size: .
cdr3_nt: TGTGCCAGCAATGTCCGAGGCTCTGGGGCCAACGTCCTGACTTTC
cdr3_aa: CASNVRGSGANVLTF

v_call: TRBV5-4
j_call: TRBJ2-3
d_call: .
clone_size: few
cdr3_nt: TGTGCCAGCAGCTTAGCACAGGGTGCAGATACGCAGTATTTT
cdr3_aa: CASSLAQGADTQYF

v_call: TRBV20-1
j_call: TRBJ2-1
d_call: .
clone_size: few
cdr3_nt: TGCAGTGCTACGAAGGAGGAATCCTACAATGAGCAGTTCTTC
cdr3_aa: CSATKEESYNEQFF

v_call: TRBV30
j_call: TRBJ1-6
d_call: TRBD1
clone_size: .
cdr3_nt: TGTGCCTGGAGACCGACAGGGGCTTCACCCCTCCACTTT
cdr3_aa: CAWRPTGASPLHF

v_call: TRBV2
j_call: TRBJ1-2
d_call: TRBD1
clone_size: many
cdr3_nt: TGTGCCAGCAGTCAGGGACAGGTTCATCGCTACACCTTC
cdr3_aa: CASSQGQVHRYTF

v_call: TRBV12-3/TRBV12-4
j_call: TRBJ1-1
d_call: .
clone_size: once
cdr3_nt: TGTGCCAGCAGTTTAACGGGTGACACTGAAGCTCTCTTT
cdr3_aa: CASSLTGDTEALF

v_call: TRBV4-2
j_call: TRBJ1-6
d_call: .
clone_size: many
cdr3_nt: TGTGCCAGCAGCCAAGACAGTCTTTCACCCCTCCACTTT
cdr3_aa: CASSQDSLSPLHF

v_call: TRBV10-3
j_call: TRBJ2-5
d_call: TRBD2
clone_size: few
cdr3_nt: TGTGCCATCAGCCTAGCGGGGAAGTGGGAGACCCAGTACTTC
cdr3_aa: CAISLAGKWETQYF

v_call: TRBV19
j_call: TRBJ2-5
d_call: .
clone_size: .
cdr3_nt: TGTGCCAGTAGTGGAGGGGGGGGGGCCGGGGAGACCCAGTACTTC
cdr3_aa: CASSGGGGAGETQYF

v_call: TRBV7-9
j_call: TRBJ2-7
d_call: TRBD1
clone_size: few
cdr3_nt: TGTGCCAGCAGCAAGGACAGGGCCTACGAGGAGCGGTACTTC
cdr3_aa: CASSKDRAYEERYF

v_call: TRBV24-1
j_call: TRBJ2-1
d_call: TRBD1
clone_size: many
cdr3_nt: TGTGCCACCAGTGATTCCCCAGGGGGCGGGAATGAGCAGTTCTTC
cdr3_aa: CATSDSPGGGNEQFF

v_call: TRBV3-1
j_call: TRBJ2-1
d_call: .
clone_size: .
cdr3_nt: TGTGCCAGCAGCCAAGATCCGGCTACCTCCTACAATGAGCAGTTCTTC
cdr3_aa: CASSQDPATSYNEQFF

v_call: TRBV4-2
j_call: TRBJ2-7
d_call: TRBD2
clone_size: .
cdr3_nt: TGTGCCAGCAGCCAAGTTCGGGGAGCGGGGGCCTACGAGCAGTACTTC
cdr3_aa: CASSQVRGAGAYEQYF

v_call: TRBV20-1
j_call: TRBJ1-1
d_call: .
clone_size: .
cdr3_nt: TGCAGTGCTAGAGATGCCAGGGGAAACACTGAAGCTTTCTTT
cdr3_aa: CSARDARGNTEAFF

v_call: TRBV16
j_call: TRBJ1-5
d_call: .
clone_size: many
cdr3_nt: TGTGCCAGCAGCCAACGCGGGGTGCGGGGACAGCCCCAGCATTTT
cdr3_aa: CASSQRGVRGQPQHF

v_call: TRBV12-3/TRBV12-4
j_call: TRBJ2-7
d_call: TRBD1
clone_size: many
cdr3_nt: TGTGCCAGCAGTTTATGGGACAGGGGGCAGTACTTC
cdr3_aa: CASSLWDRGQYF

v_call: TRBV29-1
j_call: TRBJ1-1
d_call: TRBD1
clone_size: once
cdr3_nt: TGCAGCGTTGAAAAAGGGACAGGGATGAACACTGAAGCTTTCTTT
cdr3_aa: CSVEKGTGMNTEAFF

v_call: TRBV30
j_call: TRBJ1-2
d_call: TRBD1
clone_size: .
cdr3_nt: TGTGCCTCCCAACAGGGGGCAAATGGCTACACCTTC
cdr3_aa: CASQQGANGYTF

v_call: TRBV11-1
j_call: TRBJ2-6
d_call: TRBD1
clone_size: .
cdr3_nt: TGTGCCAGCAGCTTGGACAGGGATTCTGGGGCCAACGTCCTGACTTTC
cdr3_aa: CASSLDRDSGANVLTF

v_call: TRBV19
j_call: TRBJ1-1
d_call: .
clone_size: many
cdr3_nt: TGTGCCAGCAGTAGAGAACAACTGTCAGGATCTGAAGCTTTCTTT
cdr3_aa: CASSREQLSGSEAFF

v_call: TRBV7-2
j_call: TRBJ1-2
d_call: .
clone_size: many
cdr3_nt: TGTGCCAGCAGCTCCCGTGGGGGGTATGGCTACACCTTC
cdr3_aa: CASSSRGGYGYTF

v_call: TRBV7-2
j_call: TRBJ2-5
d_call: .
clone_size: .
cdr3_nt: TGTGCCAGCAGCCCGGCGGGTAGAGCACAAGAGACCCAGTACTTC
cdr3_aa: CASSPAGRAQETQYF

v_call: TRBV9
j_call: TRBJ2-5
d_call: .
clone_size: .
cdr3_nt: TGTGCCAGCAGCGCCGACCCTGGGGAGACCCAGTACTTC
cdr3_aa: CASSADPGETQYF

v_call: TRBV10-3
j_call: TRBJ2-3
d_call: .
clone_size: many
cdr3_nt: TGTGCCATCAGAAGGGGTAGCACAGATACGCAGTATTTT
cdr3_aa: CAIRRGSTDTQYF

v_call: TRBV2
j_call: TRBJ1-2
d_call: .
clone_size: few
cdr3_nt: TGTGCCAGCAGTTTACGTGGCCTCAGCCCCTATGGCTACACCTTC
cdr3_aa: CASSLRGLSPYGYTF

v_call: TRBV12-3/TRBV12-4
j_call: TRBJ1-2
d_call: .
clone_size: many
cdr3_nt: TGTGCCAGCAGTTTAACAGGGAAGGGCTACACCTTC
cdr3_aa: CASSLTGKGYTF

v_call: TRBV7-9
j_call: TRBJ1-3
d_call: .
clone_size: .
cdr3_nt: TGTGCCAGCAGCTTCCTGACCCCATCTGGAAACACCATATATTTT
cdr3_aa: CASSFLTPSGNTIYF

v_call: TRBV24-1
j_call: TRBJ2-2
d_call: .
clone_size: many
cdr3_nt: TGTGCCACCAGTGATTTGATGACCACCGGGGAGCTGTTTTTT
cdr3_aa: CATSDLMTTGELFF